The 23 T cell receptor beta chains below were found in one sample sequenced in a study of T-cell memory formation after mild COVID-19. TCRdb used MiXCR to reprocess the 5' RACE reads, holding one entry per CDR3 protein. Found here are a few hundred thousand distinct CDR3 sequences, under 25% of them singletons; the top ten hold approximately 13%. Sequencing was performed on PBMCs or a T cell subset sorted from them (not recorded which). The receptors originated from an adult woman who had mild COVID-19 (a few samples of this study predate the infection). Cell type and time point are not known.

The rearrangement joins TRBV20-1 to TRBJ1-2; D possibly corresponds to TRBD1 (6 bases). Per germline, CDR1 DFQATT and CDR2 SNEGSKA (reference sequence). V gave up 0 bases and J gave up 5 bases, with 16 bases separating them. This CDR3 contains 15 residues. CDR3 residues: CSARDGRGALYGYTF. The CDR3 DNA follows: TGCAGTGCTAGAGATGGTCGGGGGGCATTATATGGCTACACCTTC.

The chain has TRBV7-9 and TRBJ2-7; D tentatively fits TRBD1 or TRBD2 (5 bases each). Deletions cut 1 base from V and 7 bases from J, with 14 bases between. The germline V gene encodes CDR1 SEHNR and CDR2 FQNEAQ (reference sequence). The CDR3 is 14 amino acids. The CDR3 is CASSLEGTPGEQYF. The CDR3 region has the DNA TGTGCCAGCAGCTTAGAGGGGACCCCGGGGGAGCAGTACTTC.

This clonotype turned up a few times. The rearrangement joins TRBV9 to TRBJ2-3; 9 bases agree with TRBD1. V was pared by 1 base and J by 6 bases, with 9 bases of the junction left unmatched. The CDR3 runs to 16 residues. The germline V gene encodes CDR1 SGDLS and CDR2 YYNGEE. The CDR3 sequence is CASSVSGTGSVDTQYF. The CDR3 bases are TGTGCCAGCAGCGTATCCGGGACAGGGAGTGTTGATACGCAGTATTTT.

The chain couples TRBV29-1 to TRBJ2-3; no reliable D call. The CDR3 is made up of 16 amino acids. The V end lost 0 bases, the J end lost 3 bases, and 16 bases lay between the germline ends. Germline CDR1 reads SQVTM; CDR2 reads ANQGSEA. CDR3 in DNA: TGCAGCGTTGAAGATCGATTGAAGGGATCGACAGATACGCAGTATTTT. Its protein product is CSVEDRLKGSTDTQYF.

The CDR3 here is CATSDPGTGWQETQYF. The CDR3 region has the DNA TGTGCCACCAGTGACCCCGGGACAGGCTGGCAAGAGACCCAGTACTTC. J is TRBJ2-5 and V is TRBV24-1, with 8 bases aligning to TRBD1. The CDR3 length is 16 residues. After removal of 4 bases from V and 2 bases from J, the junction contained 8 bases not matched to a gene. Germline CDR1 is KGHDR and CDR2 is SFDVKD.

This clonotype was counted ten times or more. This chain connects TRBV9 to TRBJ2-3, with a weak D call TRBD2 (7 bases). The CDR3 spans 16 residues. The V gene lost 2 bases and the J gene lost 5 bases, with 18 bases spanning the gap. The germline V gene encodes CDR1 SGDLS and CDR2 YYNGEE. The CDR3 DNA sequence: TGTGCCAGCAGCGTTCAGGGAGGGGGGGCTCAAGATACGCAGTATTTT. It is translated as CASSVQGGGAQDTQYF.

The table lists this clonotype with a few counts. This chain uses TRBV7-2 with TRBJ1-2; D is perhaps TRBD1 (5 bases). The CDR3 is 15 amino acids. Trimming took off 1 base at V and 8 bases at J, with 17 bases between the two ends. CDR1 is SGHTA, CDR2 FQGNSA, per germline. The CDR3 DNA is TGTGCCAGCAGCTTAGATGGGGGTTGGAGGGGCGGCTACACCTTC. Amino acid sequence: CASSLDGGWRGGYTF.

This clonotype was observed a handful of times. The V gene is TRBV11-3, the J gene TRBJ2-1; 13 bases map to TRBD2. The V and J ends lost 0 bases and 6 bases, in that order; junction bases with no gene match: 5. Germline V gene data show CDR1 as SGHNT and CDR2 as YENEEA. CDR3 size: 17 residues. CDR3 in amino acids: CASSLEGGLAGSNEQFF. CDR3 DNA sequence: TGTGCCAGCAGCTTAGAGGGGGGACTAGCGGGAAGCAATGAGCAGTTCTTC.

The chain joins TRBV10-3 to TRBJ1-3, with a tentative D call TRBD1 (5 bases). Germline CDR1 is ENHRY and CDR2 is SYGVKD. V lost 3 bases and J lost 2, with 17 bases in between. The CDR3 is made up of 17 amino acids. DNA of the CDR3: TGTGCCATCAGTGAAGGGCAGGGCGAGACAACTGGAAACACCATATATTTT. As protein: CAISEGQGETTGNTIYF.

This clonotype was recorded a few times. This rearrangement joins TRBV9 to TRBJ1-4, with a weak D call TRBD1 (6 bases). The CDR3 length is 14 residues. Germline V CDR1 and CDR2: SGDLS, YYNGEE. V lost 4 bases to trimming and J lost 8 bases, with 15 bases between them. CDR3 DNA: TGTGCCAGCAGCCTAAAAGGGACACCCGAAAAACTGTTTTTT. Translating it yields CASSLKGTPEKLFF.

This clonotype was detected ten times or more. The chain links TRBV6-1 to TRBJ2-7; TRBD1 agrees at 7 bases. The J segment lost 1 base and the V segment lost 6 bases, leaving 9 bases of the junction unmatched. The CDR3 spans 15 residues. Germline loops: CDR1 MNHNS, CDR2 SASEGT. The CDR3 loop is CASRPLGQQSYEQYF. The DNA for the CDR3 is TGTGCCAGCAGACCACTGGGACAGCAATCCTACGAGCAGTACTTC.

This chain connects TRBV5-1 to TRBJ1-2; D is unresolved. Germline values: CDR1 SGHRS, CDR2 YFSETQ. The CDR3 runs to 14 residues. V was shortened by 6 bases and J by 2 bases, with 14 bases between the two germline ends. CDR3 DNA: TGCGCCAGCAAACCAGGCGCATTGAACTATGGCTACACCTTC. Protein product: CASKPGALNYGYTF. The variable domain in full, with the rest retrieved from reference TRBV5-1 and TRBJ1-2, is KAGVTQTPRYLIKTRGQQVTLSCSPISGHRSVSWYQQTPGQGLQFLFEYFSETQRNKGNFPGRFSGRQFSNSRSEMNVSTLELGDSALYLCASKPGALNYGYTFGSGTRLTVV.

This clonotype has a handful of counts. This sequence joins TRBV20-1 and TRBJ2-7, with 7 positions matching TRBD1. Trimming removed 0 bases from V and 4 bases from J; junction bases left unmatched: 9. The CDR3 is 15 amino acids. CDR1 and CDR2 from the germline V gene are DFQATT and SNEGSKA (reference sequence). Here the CDR3 DNA reads TGCAGTGCTAGAGAGCCGGGACAGAGAAGATACGAGCAGTACTTC. Translation: CSAREPGQRRYEQYF.

V usage is TRBV7-9 and J usage is TRBJ2-1; D may be TRBD2 (7 bases). V gave up 2 bases and J gave up 8 bases, with 22 bases separating them. Germline V CDR1 and CDR2: SEHNR, FQNEAQ (reference sequence). The CDR3 totals 17 residues. For the CDR3, the DNA is TGTGCCAGCAGCTTACCCTCCTGGGGGGGGCTGGATTATGAGCAGTTCTTC. Protein sequence: CASSLPSWGGLDYEQFF.

This clonotype has just a few counts. The chain links TRBV9 to TRBJ1-2, with D uncertain. There are 13 residues in the CDR3. CDR1 and CDR2 (germline): SGDLS, YYNGEE. V shed 5 bases and J shed 5 bases, with 13 bases lying between them. The DNA of the CDR3 is TGTGCCAGCAGGGGAGGTCCGCCTTATGGCTACACCTTC. It is translated as CASRGGPPYGYTF.

The sample holds a few counts of this clonotype. The V and J genes are TRBV2 and TRBJ2-7; 10 bases align to TRBD1. This CDR3 is 14 amino acids long. Germline values: CDR1 SNHLY, CDR2 FYNNEI. The ends lost 5 bases at V and 6 bases at J; junction bases unmatched: 7. CDR3 loop: CASSPPGQGPEQYF. DNA of the CDR3: TGTGCCAGCAGTCCCCCGGGACAGGGGCCCGAGCAGTACTTC.

V gene TRBV29-1 combines with J gene TRBJ2-5, with TRBD1 matching 7 bases. Germline V CDR1 and CDR2: SQVTM, ANQGSEA. CDR3 length: 15 amino acids. The ends lost 0 bases at V and 3 bases at J; junction bases unmatched: 7. CDR3 bases: TGCAGCGTTGAAGAAGACAGGGTCCGTGAAGAGACCCAGTACTTC. It translates to CSVEEDRVREETQYF. Using reference TRBV29-1 and TRBJ2-5 for the parts outside the CDR3, the full variable domain is SAVISQKPSRDICQRGTSLTIQCQVDSQVTMMFWYRQQPGQSLTLIATANQGSEATYESGFVIDKFPISRPNLTFSTLTVSNMSPEDSSIYLCSVEEDRVREETQYFGPGTRLLVL.

The gene calls are TRBV30 and TRBJ2-1; TRBD2 might be the D (6 bases). The CDR3 sequence is 17 residues long. V was clipped by 0 bases and J by 1 base, with 16 bases between them. Germline V gene lookup returns CDR1 GTSNPN and CDR2 SVGIG (reference sequence). The CDR3, as DNA: TGTGCCTGGAGTGTACAGAACGGGAGAGAGTCCTACAATGAGCAGTTCTTC. Protein: CAWSVQNGRESYNEQFF.

The chain combines TRBV30 with TRBJ2-5, with TRBD2 as a possible D gene (6 bases). Germline V CDR1 and CDR2: GTSNPN, SVGIG (reference sequence). Trimming took off 4 bases at V and 4 bases at J, with 19 bases between the two ends. CDR3 length: 15 residues. DNA of the CDR3: TGTGCCTGGACCCAACCGGGACTTGGAAGAGAGACCCAGTACTTC. This codes for CAWTQPGLGRETQYF.

This clonotype has only one observation. The V gene is TRBV7-9, the J gene TRBJ2-7; TRBD1 is a possible D gene (5 bases). V lost 5 bases and J lost 2, with 10 bases in between. This CDR3 region has 13 residues. The germline V gene encodes CDR1 SEHNR and CDR2 FQNEAQ (reference sequence). The CDR3 loop reads CASSRTFAYEQYF. The CDR3 bases are TGTGCCAGCAGCCGGACATTCGCCTACGAGCAGTACTTC. Drawing the rest from reference TRBV7-9 and TRBJ2-7, the complete variable domain is DTGVSQNPRHKITKRGQNVTFRCDPISEHNRLYWYRQTLGQGPEFLTYFQNEAQLEKSRLLSDRFSAERPKGSFSTLEIQRTEQGDSAMYLCASSRTFAYEQYFGPGTRLTVT.

This clonotype has only a few counts. The chain has TRBV7-2 and TRBJ1-1; D is undetermined. V lost 5 bases and J 4 bases, leaving 23 bases between the germline ends. The CDR3 has 17 amino acids. Per the germline V gene, CDR1 is SGHTA and CDR2 is FQGNSA. DNA for the CDR3: TGTGCCAGCAGCCGCCCAGTAAGCCGGGTTTGGGGCACTGAAGCTTTCTTT. It encodes CASSRPVSRVWGTEAFF.

V gene TRBV4-2 combines with J gene TRBJ1-5, with 8 bases matching TRBD1. CDR3 size: 16 residues. Germline V CDR1 and CDR2: LGHNA, YNFKEQ. V was clipped by 3 bases and J by 1 base; unmatched bases: 5. The CDR3 DNA follows: TGTGCCAGCAGCCATCTACAGGGGGTCAGCAATCAGCCCCAGCATTTT. This encodes CASSHLQGVSNQPQHF.

This sequence joins TRBV20-1 and TRBJ2-2, with 9 bases lining up with TRBD2. V dropped 5 bases and J dropped 5; count of bases not matched to a gene: 15. The CDR3 length is 17 residues. Germline V gene sequence: CDR1 DFQATT, CDR2 SNEGSKA (reference sequence). CDR3 nucleotides: TGCAGTGCTTTGCTGATAGGCGGGGGGGCACCAACCGGGGAGCTGTTTTTT. Its protein is CSALLIGGGAPTGELFF.